This paragraph reports one TCR beta chain. Its matching antigen is unknown. This sample is part of a study of blood T cells in healthy people across ages. For the second PCR, which ran for about 6 to 11 cycles, a sample-barcoded 5' primer and a J-beta primer mix were used. Via MiXCR, TCRdb re-called the 5' RACE reads, giving one row per CDR3 protein. The sample carries around 620,000 distinct CDR3 sequences, 25% to 30% recorded once. Study-wide findings and caveats: Changes in expanded clonotypes were possibly confounded, as the CMV status of donors was unknown. Relative to aged donors, long-lived donors carried more naive CD4+ cells and displayed higher diversity.

The specimen sequenced was blood. This TCR was sampled from a woman aged 70-85 years in good health.

The CDR3 loop reads CASNPGATPTDTQYF. The DNA for the CDR3 is TGCGCCAGCAACCCTGGGGCTACACCCACAGATACGCAGTATTTT. The chain employs TRBV5-1 and TRBJ2-3, with a weak D call TRBD1 (5 bases). Germline values: CDR1 SGHRS, CDR2 YFSETQ. This CDR3 contains 15 residues. The germline V and J ends were trimmed by 6 bases and 2 bases, with 16 bases remaining between them.